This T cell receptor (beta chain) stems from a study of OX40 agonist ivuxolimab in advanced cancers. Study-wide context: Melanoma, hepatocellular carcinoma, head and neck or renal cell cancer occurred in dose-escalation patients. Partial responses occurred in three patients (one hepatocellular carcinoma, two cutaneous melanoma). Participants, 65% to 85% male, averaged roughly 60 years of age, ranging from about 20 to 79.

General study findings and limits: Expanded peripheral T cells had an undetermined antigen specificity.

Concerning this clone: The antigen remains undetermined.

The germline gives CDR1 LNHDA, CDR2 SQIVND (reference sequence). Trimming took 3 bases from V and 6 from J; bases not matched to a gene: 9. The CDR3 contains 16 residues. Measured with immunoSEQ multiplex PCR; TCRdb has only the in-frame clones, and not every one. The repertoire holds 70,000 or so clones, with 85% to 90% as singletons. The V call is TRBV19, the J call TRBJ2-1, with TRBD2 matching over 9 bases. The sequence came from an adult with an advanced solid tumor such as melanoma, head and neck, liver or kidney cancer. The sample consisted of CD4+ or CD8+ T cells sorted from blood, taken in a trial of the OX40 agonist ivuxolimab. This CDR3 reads CASSIPGGREGNEQFF. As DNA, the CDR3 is TGTGCCAGTAGTATCCCTGGGGGGCGGGAGGGCAATGAGCAGTTCTTC. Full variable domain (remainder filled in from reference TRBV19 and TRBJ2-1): DGGITQSPKYLFRKEGQNVTLSCEQNLNHDAMYWYRQDPGQGLRLIYYSQIVNDFQKGDIAEGYSVSREKKESFPLTVTSAQKNPTAFYLCASSIPGGREGNEQFFGPGTRLTVL.